The entry below gives a single TCR beta chain sequence along with its context. What antigen it recognizes has not been identified. No quality values exist for individual bases; no much larger clone is one base distant. Trimming at the junction amounts to 4 bases on V and 7 bases on J, and the germline ends lie 7 bases apart. The CDR3, from cysteine to phenylalanine, totals 11 residues. Kept here is only the CDR3 DNA, which spans 33 bases and is read in frame from base 1. CDR1 and CDR2 are read off the germline V gene (reference sequence) as SEHNR and FQNEAQ. Sequencing instrument: Illumina HiSeq 2500. TCR beta libraries were prepared by quantitative 5'-RACE with molecular barcodes. On the study's bioinformatics: To identify disease-linked TCR variants, a new computational method was used, one built on a probabilistic model of VDJ rearrangement. TCRdb handled the public reads itself, with Q25 trimming in fastp and clone calling in MiXCR, and kept productive beta chains. Every CDR3 protein is listed once, alongside the most common genes and DNA of its rows. The V and J calls and clone size are TCRdb's, not the authors'. Across this sample there are roughly 240,000 distinct CDR3 sequences, with 8% to 9% seen only once. Together, the top ten hold around 4.9% of the sample.

These data belong to a study of CD8 T cells in ankylosing spondylitis (dated by TCRdb to the late 2010s). In the study overall: To find TCR variants linked to disease, the study profiled T cell receptor beta repertoires in ankylosing spondylitis patients and healthy donors. Peripheral blood samples were taken, and synovial fluid was additionally collected from ankylosing spondylitis patients. The full study cohort comprised about 23 ankylosing spondylitis patients and 110 or so healthy donors. Paper-wide results and their limitations: Some motif variants had previously been reported in the synovial fluid and blood of reactive arthritis patients, which suggests shared mechanisms of disease initiation. Significant enrichment of the disease-linked clones was reported in matched synovial fluid samples from ankylosing spondylitis patients. A TCR beta motif of several highly homologous amino acid variants appeared characteristic of blood from ankylosing spondylitis patients. The disease-linked clones showed a CD8+ phenotype and occurred at relatively low frequencies in peripheral blood.

Material for sequencing was blood, either unsorted or a sorted T cell fraction (not recorded which). Here the chain combines TRBV7-9 and TRBJ1-1; there is no confident call for the D gene. This TCR came from a female donor with ankylosing spondylitis or in good health (not recorded which). The CDR3 in this case is CASSSNSEAFF. The nucleotide sequence is given as TGTGCCAGCAGCTCGAATAGTGAAGCTTTCTTT.